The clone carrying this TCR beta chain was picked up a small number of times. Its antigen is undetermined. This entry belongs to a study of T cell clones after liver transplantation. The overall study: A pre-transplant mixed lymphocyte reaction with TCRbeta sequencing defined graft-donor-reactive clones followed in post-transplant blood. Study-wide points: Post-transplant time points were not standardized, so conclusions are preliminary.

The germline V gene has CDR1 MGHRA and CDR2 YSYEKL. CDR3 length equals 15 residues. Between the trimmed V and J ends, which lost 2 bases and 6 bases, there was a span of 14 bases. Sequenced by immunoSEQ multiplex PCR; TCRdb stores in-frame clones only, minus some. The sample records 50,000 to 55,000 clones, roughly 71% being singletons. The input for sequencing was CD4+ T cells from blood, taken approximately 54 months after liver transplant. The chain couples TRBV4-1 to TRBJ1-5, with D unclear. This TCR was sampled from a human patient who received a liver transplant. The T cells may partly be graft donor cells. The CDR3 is CASSQSTGSGQPQHF. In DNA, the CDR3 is TGCGCCAGCAGCCAAAGTACGGGGTCCGGTCAGCCCCAGCATTTT.